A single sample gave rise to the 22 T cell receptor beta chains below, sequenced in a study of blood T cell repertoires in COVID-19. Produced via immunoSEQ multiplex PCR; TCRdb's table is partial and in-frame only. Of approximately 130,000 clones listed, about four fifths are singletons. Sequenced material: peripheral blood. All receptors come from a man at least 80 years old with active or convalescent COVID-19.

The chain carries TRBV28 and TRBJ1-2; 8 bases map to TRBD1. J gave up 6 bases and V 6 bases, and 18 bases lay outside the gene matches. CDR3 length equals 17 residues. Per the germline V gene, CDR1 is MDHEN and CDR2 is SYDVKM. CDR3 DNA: TGTGCCAGCAGCCCCCCGTTTCCCGTGGACAGGGCTGATGGCTACACCTTC. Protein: CASSPPFPVDRADGYTF.

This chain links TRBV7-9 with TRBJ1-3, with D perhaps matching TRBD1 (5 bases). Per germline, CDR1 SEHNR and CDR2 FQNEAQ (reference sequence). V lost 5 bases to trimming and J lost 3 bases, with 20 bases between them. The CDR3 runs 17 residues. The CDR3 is CASSIGLARGIGNTIYF. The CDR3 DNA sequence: TGTGCCAGCAGCATAGGACTAGCGAGGGGCATTGGAAACACCATATATTTT.

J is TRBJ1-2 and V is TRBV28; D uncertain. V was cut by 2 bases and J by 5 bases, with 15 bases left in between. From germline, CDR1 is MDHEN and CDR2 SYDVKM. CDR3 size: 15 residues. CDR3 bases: TGTGCCAGCAGTTTAGTAGGGCGGGCAGTGTATGGCTACACCTTC. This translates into CASSLVGRAVYGYTF.

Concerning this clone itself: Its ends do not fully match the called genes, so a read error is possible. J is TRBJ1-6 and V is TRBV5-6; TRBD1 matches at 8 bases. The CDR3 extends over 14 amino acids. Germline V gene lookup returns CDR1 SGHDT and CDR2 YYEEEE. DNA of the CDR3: TGTGCCAGCAGCCAAGGGGACAGGTATTCACCTCTCCACTTT. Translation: CASSQGDRYSPLHF.

The CDR3 DNA follows: TGCAGCGGGGGACAGGGGGCGGGAGATACGCAGTATTTT. Encoded protein: CSGGQGAGDTQYF. The chain carries TRBV29-1 and TRBJ2-3, with TRBD1 matching over 12 bases. Per germline, CDR1 SQVTM and CDR2 ANQGSEA. This CDR3 is built from 13 residues. The junction had 4 bases not matched to a gene; V was cut back by 7 bases and J by 5 bases.

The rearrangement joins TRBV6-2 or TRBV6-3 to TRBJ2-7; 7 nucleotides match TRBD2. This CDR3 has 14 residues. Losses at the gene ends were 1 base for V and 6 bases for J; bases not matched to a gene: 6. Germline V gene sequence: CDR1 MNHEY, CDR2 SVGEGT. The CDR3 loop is CASSYYGGNGEQYF. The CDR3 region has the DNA TGTGCCAGCAGTTACTACGGGGGGAATGGCGAGCAGTACTTC.

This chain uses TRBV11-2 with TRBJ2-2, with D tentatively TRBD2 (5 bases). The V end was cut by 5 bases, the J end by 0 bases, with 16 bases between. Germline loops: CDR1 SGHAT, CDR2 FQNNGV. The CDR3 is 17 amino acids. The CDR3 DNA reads TGTGCCAGCAGCCTAAACAGACTATCCGCGAACACCGGGGAGCTGTTTTTT. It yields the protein CASSLNRLSANTGELFF.

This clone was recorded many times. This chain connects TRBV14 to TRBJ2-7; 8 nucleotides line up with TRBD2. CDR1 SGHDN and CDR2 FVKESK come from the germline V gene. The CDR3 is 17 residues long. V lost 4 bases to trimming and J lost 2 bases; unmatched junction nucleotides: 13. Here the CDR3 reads CASSLSPGLAYTYEQYF. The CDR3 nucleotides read TGTGCCAGCAGCCTTAGTCCTGGACTAGCCTATACCTACGAGCAGTACTTC.

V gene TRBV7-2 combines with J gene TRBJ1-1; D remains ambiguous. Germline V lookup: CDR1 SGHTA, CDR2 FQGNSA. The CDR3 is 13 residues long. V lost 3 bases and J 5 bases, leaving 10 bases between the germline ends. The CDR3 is CASSFNGGTEAFF. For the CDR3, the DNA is TGTGCCAGCAGCTTTAACGGAGGTACTGAAGCTTTCTTT.

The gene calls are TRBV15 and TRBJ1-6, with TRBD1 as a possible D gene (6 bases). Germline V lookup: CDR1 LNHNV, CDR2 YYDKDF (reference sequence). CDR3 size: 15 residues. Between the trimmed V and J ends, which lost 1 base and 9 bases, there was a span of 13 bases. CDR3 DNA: TGTGCCACCAGCAGAGCCACAGGGATGGGTTCACCCCTCCACTTT. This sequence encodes CATSRATGMGSPLHF.

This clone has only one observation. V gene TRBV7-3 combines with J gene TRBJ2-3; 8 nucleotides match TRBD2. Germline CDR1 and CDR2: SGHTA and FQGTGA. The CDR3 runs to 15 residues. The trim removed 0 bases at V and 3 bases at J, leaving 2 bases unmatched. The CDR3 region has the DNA TGTGCCAGCAGCTTAACGATAGCGGGGACAGATACGCAGTATTTT. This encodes CASSLTIAGTDTQYF.

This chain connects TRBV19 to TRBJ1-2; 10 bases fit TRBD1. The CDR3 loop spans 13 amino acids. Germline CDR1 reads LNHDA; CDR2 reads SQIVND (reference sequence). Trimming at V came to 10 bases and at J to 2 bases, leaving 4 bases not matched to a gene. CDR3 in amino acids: CATRQGANYGYTF. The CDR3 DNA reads TGTGCCACTAGACAGGGGGCGAACTATGGCTACACCTTC.

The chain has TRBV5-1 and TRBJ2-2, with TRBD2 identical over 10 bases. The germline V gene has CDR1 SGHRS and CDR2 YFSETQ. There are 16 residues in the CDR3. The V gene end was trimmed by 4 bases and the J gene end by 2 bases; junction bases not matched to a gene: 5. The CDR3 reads CASSPGLAANTGELFF. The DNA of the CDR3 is TGCGCCAGCAGCCCCGGACTAGCGGCCAACACCGGGGAGCTGTTTTTT. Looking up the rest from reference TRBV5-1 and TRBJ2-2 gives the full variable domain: KAGVTQTPRYLIKTRGQQVTLSCSPISGHRSVSWYQQTPGQGLQFLFEYFSETQRNKGNFPGRFSGRQFSNSRSEMNVSTLELGDSALYLCASSPGLAANTGELFFGEGSRLTVL.

The CDR3 loop is CASSTTSGGAGETQYF. The CDR3 nucleotides read TGTGCCAGCTCAACGACTAGCGGGGGGGCCGGAGAGACCCAGTACTTC. The rearrangement joins TRBV18 to TRBJ2-5, with 14 bases lining up with TRBD2. Germline CDR1 reads KGHSH; CDR2 reads LQKENI. The ends lost 5 bases at V and 4 bases at J; junction bases unmatched: 6. CDR3 length: 16 residues. Supplemented by reference TRBV18 and TRBJ2-5, the full variable domain reads NAGVMQNPRHLVRRRGQEARLRCSPMKGHSHVYWYRQLPEEGLKFMVYLQKENIIDESGMPKERFSAEFPKEGPSILRIQQVVRGDSAAYFCASSTTSGGAGETQYFGPGTRLLVL.

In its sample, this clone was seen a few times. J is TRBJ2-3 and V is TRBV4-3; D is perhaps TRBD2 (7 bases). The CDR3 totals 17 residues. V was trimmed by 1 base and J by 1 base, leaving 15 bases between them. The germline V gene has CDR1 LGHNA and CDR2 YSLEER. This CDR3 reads CASSQVLGGGRTDTQYF. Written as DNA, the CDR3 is TGCGCCAGCAGCCAAGTCTTGGGCGGGGGCCGCACAGATACGCAGTATTTT.

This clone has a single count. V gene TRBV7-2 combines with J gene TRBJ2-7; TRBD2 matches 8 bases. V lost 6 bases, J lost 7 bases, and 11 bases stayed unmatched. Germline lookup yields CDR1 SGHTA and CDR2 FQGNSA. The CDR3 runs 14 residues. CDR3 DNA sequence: TGTGCCAGCAGGATAGCGGGGCATCCTCCGGAGCAGTACTTC. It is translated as CASRIAGHPPEQYF.

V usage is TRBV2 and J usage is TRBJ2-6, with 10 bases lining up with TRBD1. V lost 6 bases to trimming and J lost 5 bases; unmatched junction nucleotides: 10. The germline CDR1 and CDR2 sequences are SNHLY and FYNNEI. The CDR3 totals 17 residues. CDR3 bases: TGTGCCAGCAGCCCCGGGACAGGGGAGGGCTGGGCCAACGTCCTGACTTTC. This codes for CASSPGTGEGWANVLTF.

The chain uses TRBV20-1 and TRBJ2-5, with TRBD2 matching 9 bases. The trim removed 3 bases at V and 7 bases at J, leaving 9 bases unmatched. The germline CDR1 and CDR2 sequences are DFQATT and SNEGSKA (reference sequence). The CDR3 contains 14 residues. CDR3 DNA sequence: TGCAGTGCTAGTAGCGGGGGCGGGGTGGTGACCCAGTACTTC. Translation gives CSASSGGGVVTQYF.

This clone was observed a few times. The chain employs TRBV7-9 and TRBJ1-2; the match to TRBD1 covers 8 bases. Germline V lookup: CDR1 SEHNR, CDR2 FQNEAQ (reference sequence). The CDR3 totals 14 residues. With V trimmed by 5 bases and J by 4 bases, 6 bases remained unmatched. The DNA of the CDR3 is TGTGCCAGCAGCCCTGGACAGGGCGGCTATGGCTACACCTTC. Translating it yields CASSPGQGGYGYTF. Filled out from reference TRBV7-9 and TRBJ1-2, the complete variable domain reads DTGVSQNPRHKITKRGQNVTFRCDPISEHNRLYWYRQTLGQGPEFLTYFQNEAQLEKSRLLSDRFSAERPKGSFSTLEIQRTEQGDSAMYLCASSPGQGGYGYTFGSGTRLTVV.

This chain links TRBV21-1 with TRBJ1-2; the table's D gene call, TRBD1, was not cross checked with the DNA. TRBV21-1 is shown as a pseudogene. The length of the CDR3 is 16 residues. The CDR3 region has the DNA TGTGCCAGCAGCAAAGCTAACGGACAGATGAACTATGGCTACACCTTC. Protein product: CASSKANGQMNYGYTF.

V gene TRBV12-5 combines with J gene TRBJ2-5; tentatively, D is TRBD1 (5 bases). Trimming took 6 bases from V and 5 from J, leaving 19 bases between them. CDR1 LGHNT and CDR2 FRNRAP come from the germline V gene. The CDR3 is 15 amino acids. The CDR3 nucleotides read TGTGCTAGTGGGCTTCACCAAAGGGGTAGTGAGACCCAGTACTTC. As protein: CASGLHQRGSETQYF.

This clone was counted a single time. CDR3 in DNA: TGTGCCAGCAGTGCCTATGCGGGGGGCCTCAATGAGCAGTTCTTC. Translated: CASSAYAGGLNEQFF. The chain is built from TRBV6-4 and TRBJ2-1; 8 nucleotides match TRBD2. Germline CDR1 and CDR2: MRHNA and SNTAGT. The CDR3 is made up of 15 amino acids. Trimming removed 4 bases from V and 6 bases from J; junction bases left unmatched: 8.